These 23 T cell receptor beta chains originate from one sample sequenced in a study of T cells after yellow fever vaccination. MiXCR, applied by TCRdb to the 5' RACE reads, yields one record per CDR3 protein. The table has 60,000 to 85,000 distinct CDR3 sequences, approximately 7% seen once. Sequenced here: CD8+ T cells sorted from PBMCs, sampled 5 days after the first yellow fever vaccination. These receptors originate from a man aged 18 to 30 who received the YFV17D yellow fever vaccine.

The rearrangement links TRBV5-1 to TRBJ1-2; a weak D match, TRBD1 (5 bases). This CDR3 has 17 amino acids. CDR1 and CDR2 from the germline V gene are SGHRS and YFSETQ. V lost 3 bases to trimming and J lost 2 bases, with 20 bases between them. CDR3 nucleotides: TGCGCCAGCAGCTCAGGGATCACGGGAGAATTAAACTATGGCTACACCTTC. As protein: CASSSGITGELNYGYTF.

This clonotype was found many times. The rearrangement joins TRBV7-6 to TRBJ2-7; the match to TRBD1 covers 9 bases. Trimming removed 4 bases from V and 2 bases from J; junction bases left unmatched: 3. This CDR3 has 14 residues. Looked up from germline, CDR1 is SGHVS and CDR2 is FNYEAQ. The CDR3: CASSWGQGTYEQYF. CDR3 nucleotides: TGTGCCAGCAGCTGGGGACAGGGAACCTACGAGCAGTACTTC.

At least ten counts were recorded for this clonotype. The chain couples TRBV6-6 to TRBJ2-7; D may match TRBD1 or TRBD2 (5 bases each). The length of the CDR3 is 13 residues. Looked up from germline, CDR1 is MNHNY and CDR2 is SVGAGI (reference sequence). V was trimmed by 5 bases and J by 0 bases, leaving 8 bases between them. DNA for the CDR3: TGTGCCAGCAGTGCAGGGAGCTCCTACGAGCAGTACTTC. This gives the protein CASSAGSSYEQYF.

The chain is built from TRBV6-5 and TRBJ1-2; weak D call: TRBD1 (6 bases). The CDR3 sequence is 16 residues long. CDR1 is MNHEY and CDR2 is SVGAGI in the germline V gene. With 0 bases removed from V and 4 bases from J, the gap between germline ends came to 15 bases. In DNA form, the CDR3 reads TGTGCCAGCAGTTACTCAGTCCAGGGGAGTATCTATGGCTACACCTTC. This encodes CASSYSVQGSIYGYTF.

This clonotype came up many times. The chain joins TRBV4-1 to TRBJ2-1; 9 positions agree with TRBD1. J was trimmed by 4 bases and V by 9 bases; bases with no gene match: 13. The CDR3 extends over 16 amino acids. Per the germline V gene, CDR1 is MGHRA and CDR2 is YSYEKL. The CDR3 nucleotides are TGCGCCAGTAGGGACAGGGTTTATGGGGTATACAATGAGCAGTTCTTC. As protein: CASRDRVYGVYNEQFF.

This clonotype showed up many times. The gene calls are TRBV5-5 and TRBJ2-3, with D possibly being TRBD2 (6 bases). CDR3 length: 15 residues. Germline assignment: CDR1 SGHKS and CDR2 YYEKEE (reference sequence). Trimming took 4 bases from V and 2 from J, leaving 14 bases between them. In DNA form, the CDR3 reads TGTGCCAGCAGCGGGGAGGACTCTGTCACAGATACGCAGTATTTT. This encodes CASSGEDSVTDTQYF.

This clonotype was picked up many times. The genes are TRBV7-6 and TRBJ2-1; 8 bases align to TRBD1. The CDR3 loop spans 16 amino acids. The germline V gene encodes CDR1 SGHVS and CDR2 FNYEAQ. V was pared by 4 bases and J by 3 bases, with 8 bases of the junction left unmatched. This CDR3 is CASSSIGDRLYNEQFF. As DNA, the CDR3 is TGTGCCAGCAGCTCCATCGGGGACAGGCTCTACAATGAGCAGTTCTTC.

The chain has TRBV10-3 and TRBJ2-2; 8 nucleotides line up with TRBD1. Germline V lookup: CDR1 ENHRY, CDR2 SYGVKD. CDR3 length: 14 amino acids. V lost 10 bases and J lost 6; bases outside the gene matches: 10. The CDR3 bases are TGTGCCAGCACCCCCGGACAGGGCTCCGGGGAGCTGTTTTTT. This encodes CASTPGQGSGELFF.

This clonotype was counted many times. This sequence joins TRBV5-1 and TRBJ2-7; tentatively, D is TRBD1 (5 bases). Germline V gene sequence: CDR1 SGHRS, CDR2 YFSETQ. The CDR3 is made up of 15 amino acids. Trimming took 0 bases from V and 5 from J, leaving 15 bases between them. The CDR3 loop reads CASSLEGQGSDEQYV. CDR3 nucleotide sequence: TGCGCCAGCAGCTTGGAAGGGCAGGGCAGCGACGAGCAGTACGTC.

This clonotype was found a few times. The chain is built from TRBV20-1 and TRBJ1-1, with TRBD1 as a possible D gene (5 bases). This CDR3 comprises 15 residues. Germline V gene data show CDR1 as DFQATT and CDR2 as SNEGSKA (reference sequence). Trimming stripped 3 bases from V and 0 bases from J, with 14 bases between. The CDR3 DNA sequence: TGCAGTGCTAGTGTTCAGGGAAGGGTGAACACTGAAGCTTTCTTT. This gives the protein CSASVQGRVNTEAFF.

The J gene is TRBJ2-5, the V gene TRBV7-8, with D possibly matching TRBD1 (6 bases). The CDR3 spans 18 residues. Germline CDR1 SGHVS, CDR2 FQNEAQ. The V end was cut by 0 bases, the J end by 1 base, with 18 bases between. The CDR3 region is CASSLARATGQIQETQYF. For the CDR3, the DNA is TGTGCCAGCAGCTTAGCTCGGGCCACAGGACAGATCCAAGAGACCCAGTACTTC.

This clonotype occurred a few times. The chain is built from TRBV20-1 and TRBJ2-3, with 10 nucleotides matching TRBD1. Germline V lookup: CDR1 DFQATT, CDR2 SNEGSKA (reference sequence). V trimming: 3 bases; J trimming: 1 base; junction bases outside the gene matches: 4. The CDR3 runs 15 residues. The CDR3 region is CSASIGTGGTDTQYF. The CDR3 DNA reads as TGCAGTGCTAGTATTGGGACAGGGGGCACAGATACGCAGTATTTT.

In its sample, this clonotype was seen many times. This chain uses TRBV6-2 or TRBV6-3 with TRBJ2-7; D gene uncertain. V gave up 2 bases and J gave up 6 bases, with 5 bases separating them. Germline V gene sequence: CDR1 MNHEY, CDR2 SVGEGT. CDR3 length: 11 amino acids. Written as DNA, the CDR3 is TGTGCCAGCAGTTACGGTAGCGAGCAGTACTTC. This codes for CASSYGSEQYF.

This clonotype was seen a few times. The rearrangement joins TRBV13 to TRBJ2-5, with 7 bases identical to TRBD2. The germline gives CDR1 PRHDT, CDR2 FYEKMQ (reference sequence). This CDR3 is built from 15 residues. V trimming: 5 bases; J trimming: 2 bases; junction bases outside the gene matches: 8. DNA for the CDR3: TGTGCCAGCAGCAGCCGGACTAGAACGCAAGAGACCCAGTACTTC. It yields the protein CASSSRTRTQETQYF.

This clonotype was found many times. The chain joins TRBV29-1 to TRBJ2-3; 11 bases line up with TRBD2. V shed 6 bases and J 2 bases; nucleotides not matched to a gene: 7. The CDR3 runs to 15 residues. The germline gives CDR1 SQVTM, CDR2 ANQGSEA. In nucleotides, the CDR3 is TGCAGCGTAAGAACTAGCGGGGGTTACACAGATACGCAGTATTTT. Its translation is CSVRTSGGYTDTQYF.

This clonotype was recorded a few times. This chain uses TRBV5-1 with TRBJ2-5; 7 bases agree with TRBD1. Germline CDR1 SGHRS, CDR2 YFSETQ. The length of the CDR3 is 17 residues. J was trimmed by 1 base and V by 4 bases; bases with no gene match: 13. CDR3 amino acids: CASSPTYRGEFQETQYF. The CDR3 DNA reads as TGCGCCAGCAGCCCGACCTACAGGGGCGAGTTCCAAGAGACCCAGTACTTC.

This clonotype was counted between two and nine times. The V and J genes are TRBV4-1 and TRBJ2-1; the D gene is possibly TRBD2 (7 bases). The CDR3 extends over 14 amino acids. Per germline, CDR1 MGHRA and CDR2 YSYEKL. The V and J ends lost 2 bases and 9 bases respectively, with 14 bases between them. The CDR3 sequence: CASSQPGGGGEQFF. DNA of the CDR3: TGCGCCAGCAGCCAACCCGGAGGGGGGGGTGAGCAGTTCTTC.

The V gene is TRBV4-1, the J gene TRBJ1-1; D might be TRBD1 (6 bases). The V and J ends lost 4 bases and 3 bases respectively, with 18 bases between them. Germline-derived CDR1 and CDR2 are MGHRA and YSYEKL. The CDR3 spans 16 residues. Here the CDR3 reads CASSPQAYGGHTEAFF. The CDR3 bases are TGCGCCAGCAGCCCCCAGGCTTACGGGGGGCACACTGAAGCTTTCTTT.

This clonotype came up a few times. The chain uses TRBV4-1 and TRBJ2-5; D is perhaps TRBD2 (6 bases). Deletions cut 8 bases from V and 3 bases from J, with 13 bases between. Germline-derived CDR1 and CDR2 are MGHRA and YSYEKL. CDR3 length: 13 residues. In DNA, the CDR3 is TGCGCCAGCCGGGACTGGACTAAAGAGACCCAGTACTTC. Residues: CASRDWTKETQYF.

This clonotype was seen many times. The chain has TRBV4-1 and TRBJ2-5; D might be TRBD1 (5 bases). Between the trimmed V and J ends, which lost 0 bases and 9 bases, there was a span of 17 bases. Germline V CDR1 and CDR2: MGHRA, YSYEKL. The CDR3 covers 15 residues. The CDR3 bases are TGCGCCAGCAGCCAAGATCGGACACCGAAGGCGGCCCAGTACTTC. Its protein is CASSQDRTPKAAQYF.

This clonotype came up many times. The chain combines TRBV7-9 with TRBJ2-1; 8 nucleotides agree with TRBD1. Germline V lookup: CDR1 SEHNR, CDR2 FQNEAQ (reference sequence). CDR3 size: 16 residues. The J segment lost 8 bases and the V segment lost 1 base, leaving 10 bases of the junction unmatched. The CDR3 sequence: CASSLVPAGGGDEQFF. The CDR3 DNA sequence: TGTGCCAGCAGCTTAGTCCCGGCAGGGGGCGGGGATGAGCAGTTCTTC.

This clonotype was seen repeatedly, ten times or more. The CDR3 DNA is TGTGCCAGCAGCCAAGAAGTTCCCAGGGGGGCCTACAATGAGCAGTTCTTC. Translation gives CASSQEVPRGAYNEQFF. This chain connects TRBV4-2 to TRBJ2-1, with D possibly matching TRBD1 (7 bases). CDR1 LGHNA and CDR2 YNFKEQ come from the germline V gene. Trimming took 0 bases from V and 2 from J, leaving 14 bases between them. This CDR3 is 17 amino acids long.

This clonotype was detected ten times or more. The CDR3 nucleotides are TGCAGTGCTAGGGCGGGGCAGTCTAACACTGAAGCTTTCTTT. Amino acids: CSARAGQSNTEAFF. The chain employs TRBV20-1 and TRBJ1-1, with D possibly being TRBD1 (5 bases). Between the trimmed V and J ends, which lost 3 bases and 2 bases, there was a span of 13 bases. The germline V gene encodes CDR1 DFQATT and CDR2 SNEGSKA (reference sequence). The CDR3 covers 14 residues.